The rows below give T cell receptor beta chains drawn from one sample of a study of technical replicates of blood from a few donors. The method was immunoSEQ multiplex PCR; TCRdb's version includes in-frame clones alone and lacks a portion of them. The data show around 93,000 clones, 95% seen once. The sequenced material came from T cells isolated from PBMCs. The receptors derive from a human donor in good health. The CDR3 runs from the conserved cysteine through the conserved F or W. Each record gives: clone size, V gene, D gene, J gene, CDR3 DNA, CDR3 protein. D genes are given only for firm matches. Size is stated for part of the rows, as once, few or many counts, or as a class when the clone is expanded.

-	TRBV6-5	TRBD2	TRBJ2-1	TGTGCCAGCAGTTACTGGGGACTAGCGGGAGGCAATGAGCAGTTCTTC	CASSYWGLAGGNEQFF
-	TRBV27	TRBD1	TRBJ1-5	TGTGCCAGCAGTCCCGACAGGGCAGAACTAAAGCCCCAGCATTTT	CASSPDRAELKPQHF
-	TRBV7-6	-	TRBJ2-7	TGTGCCAGCAGCTTTAACGGAGAGATCTACGAGCAGTACTTC	CASSFNGEIYEQYF
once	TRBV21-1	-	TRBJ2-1	TGTGCCAGCAGCAAATCCCGTACCACTAGCGGTGAGCAGTTCTTC	CASSKSRTTSGEQFF
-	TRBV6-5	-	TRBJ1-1	TGTGCCAGCAGTCCCCAGGGACTCCAAGCTTTCTTT	CASSPQGLQAFF
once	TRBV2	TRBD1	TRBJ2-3	TGTGCCAGCAGGGCCGGGACAGGGGAGGCAGATACGCAGTATTTT	CASRAGTGEADTQYF
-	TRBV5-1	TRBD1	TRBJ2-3	TGCGCCAGCAGCAGGACAGGTTCTAGCACAGATACGCAGTATTTT	CASSRTGSSTDTQYF
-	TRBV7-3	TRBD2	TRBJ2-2	TGTGCCAGCAGGGTAACTAGCGGGAGTGCCGGGGAGCTGTTTTTT	CASRVTSGSAGELFF
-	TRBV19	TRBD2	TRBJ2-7	TGTGCCAGTAGCCTGACTAGCGATTCCTACGAGCAGTACTTC	CASSLTSDSYEQYF
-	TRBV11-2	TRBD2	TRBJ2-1	TGTGCCAGCAGCTCACCTCTAGCGGGAGGTTGGAATGAGCAGTTCTTC	CASSSPLAGGWNEQFF
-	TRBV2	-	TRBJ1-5	TGTGCCAGCAGTGAAACGGGGGGGAGCAATCAGCCCCAGCATTTT	CASSETGGSNQPQHF
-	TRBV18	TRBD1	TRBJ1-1	TGTGCCAGCTCACCGCAGGGACAGGGGGCAACTGAAGCTTTCTTT	CASSPQGQGATEAFF
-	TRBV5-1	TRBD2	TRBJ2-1	TGCGCCAGCAGCTATCCCGGGACTAGTAAGGATGAGCAGTTCTTC	CASSYPGTSKDEQFF
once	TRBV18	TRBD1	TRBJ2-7	TGTGCCAGCTCACCGCCCACAGGGGAGTACGAGCAGTACTTC	CASSPPTGEYEQYF
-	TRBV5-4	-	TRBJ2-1	TGTGCCAGCAGCCGGGACTTCTACAATGAGCAGTTCTTC	CASSRDFYNEQFF
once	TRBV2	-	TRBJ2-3	TGTGCCAGCCTTGAGACAAGAAGCACAGATACGCAGTATTTT	CASLETRSTDTQYF
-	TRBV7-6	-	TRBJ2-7	TGTGCCAGCAGCTCAAGCGGTCCCTACGAGCAGTACTTC	CASSSSGPYEQYF
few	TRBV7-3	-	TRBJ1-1	TGTGCCAGCAGCTCTCAGGGAAACACTGAAGCTTTCTTT	CASSSQGNTEAFF
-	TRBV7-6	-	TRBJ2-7	TGTGCCAGCAGCCACGGGACTCCCAGTGCGGACGAGCAGTACTTC	CASSHGTPSADEQYF
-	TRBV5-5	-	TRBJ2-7	TGTGCCAGCGCTGCGTACGAGCAGTACTTC	CASAAYEQYF
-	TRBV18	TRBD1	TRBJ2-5	TGTGCCAGCTCACCACCCAACAGGGGGTTGGAGACCCAGTACTTC	CASSPPNRGLETQYF
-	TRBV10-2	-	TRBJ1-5	TGCGCCAGCAGTGAGCCGGGTGTGGGCAATCAGCCCCAGCATTTT	CASSEPGVGNQPQHF
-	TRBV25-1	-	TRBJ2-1	TGTGCCAGCAGTGAAAATCGGTACAATGAGCAGTTCTTC	CASSENRYNEQFF
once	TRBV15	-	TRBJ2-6	TGTGCCACCAGCAGAGATCTCGGGGTAAACGTCCTGACTTTC	CATSRDLGVNVLTF
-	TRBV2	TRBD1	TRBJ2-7	TGTGCCAGCACGTGGCAGGGGGCCTACGAGCAGTACTTC	CASTWQGAYEQYF
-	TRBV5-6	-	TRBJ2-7	TGTGCCAGCAGCTTCAGCGATAGTTACGAGCAGTACTTC	CASSFSDSYEQYF
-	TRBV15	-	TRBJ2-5	TGTGCCACCAGCAGTAGTAATTTTATAGCAGAGACCCAGTACTTC	CATSSSNFIAETQYF
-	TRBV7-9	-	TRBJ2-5	TGTGCCAGCAGCTTTCGGACAGTACGTCTCCAAGAGACCCAGTACTTC	CASSFRTVRLQETQYF
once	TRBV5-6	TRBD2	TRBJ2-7	TGTGCCAGCAGAGCCGCCGGGATAGCGGGCGACGAGCAGTACTTC	CASRAAGIAGDEQYF
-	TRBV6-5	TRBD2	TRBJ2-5	TGTGCCAGCAGCCCGGGACTAGTCCAGGAGACCCAGTACTTC	CASSPGLVQETQYF
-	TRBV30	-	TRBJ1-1	TGTGCCTGGACTAAAACAGGGCCGAGGGGCACTGAAGCTTTCTTT	CAWTKTGPRGTEAFF
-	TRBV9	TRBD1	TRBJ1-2	TGTGCCAGCAGCGGGGGGGACAGGGACTATGGCTACACCTTC	CASSGGDRDYGYTF